This TCR beta chain was recovered during a study of shared clonotypes between healthy human individuals. Here immunoSEQ multiplex PCR was the method, and the copy in TCRdb shows in-frame clones only, minus some. The sample consists of around 1.6 million clones, about 98% of them appearing once. J was trimmed by 0 bases and V by 4 bases; bases with no gene match: 8. The CDR3 covers 16 residues. The germline V gene encodes CDR1 SGHKS and CDR2 YYEKEE (reference sequence). Into CD45RA+ naive and CD45RA-negative memory subsets, the CD4+ cells were split. Sequencing input: naive CD4+ T cells sorted from blood. Described subset: CD45RA+ positively selected. The receptor comes from a man aged 30 to 39 in good health. The rearrangement joins TRBV5-5 to TRBJ2-7, with 9 bases lining up with TRBD2. The CDR3 DNA follows: TGTGCCAGCAGCCAAAGACTAGCGGTAAGCTCCTACGAGCAGTACTTC. This codes for CASSQRLAVSSYEQYF.